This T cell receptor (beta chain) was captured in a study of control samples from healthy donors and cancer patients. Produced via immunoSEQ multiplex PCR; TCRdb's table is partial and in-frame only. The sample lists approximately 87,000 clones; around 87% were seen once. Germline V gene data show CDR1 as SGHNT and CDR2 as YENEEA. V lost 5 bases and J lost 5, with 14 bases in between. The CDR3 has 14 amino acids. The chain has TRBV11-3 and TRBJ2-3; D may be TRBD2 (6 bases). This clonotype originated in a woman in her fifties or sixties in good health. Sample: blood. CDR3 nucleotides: TGTGCCAGCAGCCTGGGGACTTCTAGAGATACGCAGTATTTT. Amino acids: CASSLGTSRDTQYF. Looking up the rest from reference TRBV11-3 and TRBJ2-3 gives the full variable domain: EAGVVQSPRYKIIEKKQPVAFWCNPISGHNTLYWYLQNLGQGPELLIRYENEEAVDDSQLPKDRFSAERLKGVDSTLKIQPAELGDSAVYLCASSLGTSRDTQYFGPGTRLTVL.